This TCR beta chain is from a study of T cells in Graves' hyperthyroidism and ophthalmopathy. Study results and caveats: Peripheral blood also featured most of the thyroid clonotypes expanded above 0.001. For ophthalmopathy, model prediction preceded onset by a median about 6.4 months.

Amplified TCR beta CDR3 regions came from RNA transcripts. RT-PCR in the first round (using the HTBI primer set) targeted the TCR CDR3. TCRdb passed the multiplex PCR reads through MiXCR, listing each CDR3 protein once. Among around 340,000 distinct CDR3 sequences listed, about 17% were seen once. This clonotype was counted at least ten times. Its cognate antigen is unknown. The V and J ends lost 6 bases and 1 base respectively, with 6 bases between them. Germline CDR1 reads SNHLY; CDR2 reads FYNNEI. This CDR3 comprises 12 residues. Each 10 ml fresh peripheral blood draw supplied the PBMCs. The sample comprised blood. This clonotype was obtained from a woman in her twenties or thirties with Graves' hyperthyroidism that later progressed to Graves' ophthalmopathy. The chain combines TRBV2 with TRBJ1-1; no firm D call. As DNA, the CDR3 is TGTGCCAGCAGAACACAGAACACTGAAGCTTTCTTT. Translating gives CASRTQNTEAFF.